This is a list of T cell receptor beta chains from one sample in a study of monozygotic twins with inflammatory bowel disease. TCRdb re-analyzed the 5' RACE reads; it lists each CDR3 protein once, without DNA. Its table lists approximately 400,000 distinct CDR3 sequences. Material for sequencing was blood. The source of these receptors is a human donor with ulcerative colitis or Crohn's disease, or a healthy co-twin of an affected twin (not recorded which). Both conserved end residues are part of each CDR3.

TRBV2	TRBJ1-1	CASRMDRGGTEAFF
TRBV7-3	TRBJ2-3	CASSPDSSTDTQYF
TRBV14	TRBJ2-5	CASSQAFGNQETQYF
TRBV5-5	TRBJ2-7	CASSLVGRSYEQYF
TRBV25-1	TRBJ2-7	CASSEWWTGGVSEQYF
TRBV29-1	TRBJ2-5	CRVVVLGETQYF
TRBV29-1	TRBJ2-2	CSVQMGDTGELFF
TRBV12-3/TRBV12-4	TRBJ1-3	CASSPRDGSGNTIYF
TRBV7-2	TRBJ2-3	CASSSVVLDTQYF
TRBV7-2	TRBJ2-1	CASTQAGSNEQFF
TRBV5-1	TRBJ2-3	CASGTSVASTDTQYF
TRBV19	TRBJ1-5	CASSIFGDNQPQHF
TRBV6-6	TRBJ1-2	CASSYGQEGYTF
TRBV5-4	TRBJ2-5	CASSLDLASPETQYF
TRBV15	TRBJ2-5	CATSRDGGVTQETQYF
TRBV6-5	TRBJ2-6	CASTQLSSGSYSGANVLTF
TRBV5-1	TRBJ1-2	CASSFHGDYGYTF
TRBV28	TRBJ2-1	CASSLAVGAGAYNEQFF
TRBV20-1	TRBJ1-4	CSAREVATNEKLFF
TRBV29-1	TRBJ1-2	CSTSRTGGYVEGYTF